A selection of T cell receptor beta chains follows, all from one sample in a study of T-cell reconstitution after alpha-beta-depleted transplantation in children. TCRdb analysed the PCR reads with MiXCR anew, one entry per CDR3 protein. The sample shows some 70,000 distinct CDR3 sequences, 7% to 8% of them seen only once. The sequencing here drew on PBMCs from the stem cell graft donor, taken from the stem cell graft. The receptor source for this set is a human donor who donated a stem cell graft to a child with acute lymphoblastic leukemia. Both conserved end residues are part of each CDR3. Fields, in order: clone size, J gene, V gene, D gene, CDR3 protein, CDR3 DNA. The D gene is left open where the match is weak. Where a row states a size, it is once, few, many or the class of an expanded clone; other rows omit it.

. TRBJ2-7 TRBV4-1 TRBD2 CASSQEGGTRNEQYF TGCGCCAGCAGCCAAGAGGGCGGGACTAGAAACGAGCAGTACTTC
many TRBJ2-5 TRBV20-1 TRBD2 CSASPGLAGAQYF TGCAGTGCTAGCCCCGGACTAGCGGGGGCCCAGTACTTC
many TRBJ1-2 TRBV12-3/TRBV12-4 . CASSLFGQNPGGYTF TGTGCCAGCAGTTTATTTGGACAAAACCCTGGAGGCTACACCTTC
many TRBJ2-3 TRBV11-2 . CASSFGGTSTDTQYF TGTGCCAGCAGCTTCGGGGGTACTAGCACAGATACGCAGTATTTT
many TRBJ2-5 TRBV3-1 . CASSQGSYQETQYF TGTGCCAGCAGCCAAGGCTCGTACCAAGAGACCCAGTACTTC
many TRBJ2-1 TRBV6-1 TRBD2 CASSEASGSYNEQFF TGTGCCAGCAGTGAAGCTAGCGGGAGTTACAATGAGCAGTTCTTC
many TRBJ2-3 TRBV11-2 . CASSLRSQGTDTQYF TGTGCCAGCAGCTTAAGATCTCAGGGGACAGATACGCAGTATTTT
many TRBJ1-2 TRBV5-1 . CASSSLRANYGYTF TGCGCCAGCAGCTCTCTGAGGGCTAACTATGGCTACACCTTC
many TRBJ1-1 TRBV5-6 . CASSLGPEAFF TGTGCCAGCAGCTTGGGTCCTGAAGCTTTCTTT
. TRBJ2-7 TRBV28 . CASSATSWGFYEQYF TGTGCCAGCAGTGCCACAAGCTGGGGGTTCTACGAGCAGTACTTC
few TRBJ2-5 TRBV10-2 TRBD1 CASSPTGGETQYF TGCGCCAGCAGTCCGACAGGGGGAGAGACCCAGTACTTC
. TRBJ1-6 TRBV18 . CASSPLPQGNSPLHF TGTGCCAGCTCACCTCTCCCCCAGGGGAATTCACCCCTCCACTTT
many TRBJ2-1 TRBV3-1 . CASSQLHTKDRRLYNEQFF TGTGCCAGCAGCCAACTCCACACCAAGGACAGACGACTATACAATGAGCAGTTCTTC
many TRBJ2-2 TRBV11-3 . CASSLEGSAAGELFF TGTGCCAGCAGCTTAGAGGGCAGCGCGGCCGGGGAGCTGTTTTTT
many TRBJ2-3 TRBV9 . CASSVAGSHTDTQYF TGTGCCAGCAGCGTAGCAGGGAGCCACACAGATACGCAGTATTTT
many TRBJ1-4 TRBV12-3/TRBV12-4 . CASSHRSTNEKLFF TGTGCCAGCAGTCACAGGTCGACTAATGAAAAACTGTTTTTT
. TRBJ1-2 TRBV28 . CASSLSGFYGYTF TGTGCCAGCAGTTTATCGGGGTTCTATGGCTACACCTTC
many TRBJ2-1 TRBV11-2 . CASSLTNNEQFF TGTGCCAGCAGTTTAACCAACAATGAGCAGTTCTTC
many TRBJ1-1 TRBV27 . CASSSTGPLNTEAFF TGTGCCAGCAGTTCGACGGGCCCCCTCAACACTGAAGCTTTCTTT
many TRBJ1-6 TRBV20-1 TRBD1 CSALRTGTSGSPLHF TGCAGTGCTCTCCGGACAGGGACTTCAGGTTCACCCCTCCACTTT
many TRBJ2-2 TRBV5-4 . CAIRRRDLAQTGELFF TGTGCCATCCGGCGTCGGGACCTCGCCCAGACCGGGGAGCTGTTTTTT
few TRBJ2-7 TRBV27 TRBD1 CASSFRGQALNEQYF TGTGCCAGCAGTTTCCGGGGACAGGCGTTGAACGAGCAGTACTTC
. TRBJ1-1 TRBV5-6 . CASSLGGLLNTEAFF TGTGCCAGCAGCCTCGGGGGGCTCTTGAACACTGAAGCTTTCTTT
few TRBJ2-7 TRBV20-1 . CTQEDPRDWTREQYF TGCACTCAGGAGGACCCGCGGGACTGGACCCGCGAGCAGTACTTC
many TRBJ2-1 TRBV25-1 TRBD2 CASSGPTRGRDYNEQFF TGTGCCAGCAGTGGACCCACTAGAGGGAGGGACTACAATGAGCAGTTCTTC
many TRBJ2-7 TRBV19 . CASSSSSSGVSPRGEQYF TGTGCCAGTAGTAGCTCAAGCAGCGGGGTCTCCCCTAGGGGGGAGCAGTACTTC
many TRBJ2-3 TRBV5-1 . CASSLGLPTDTQYF TGCGCCAGCAGCTTGGGACTCCCCACAGATACGCAGTATTTT
. TRBJ2-1 TRBV5-1 TRBD2 CASSLDPGTRANNDQFF TGCGCCAGCAGCTTGGATCCCGGGACTAGGGCTAACAATGATCAGTTCTTC
. TRBJ2-1 TRBV24-1 . CATSRGGGYNDQFF TGTGCCACCAGTCGTGGGGGTGGGTACAATGATCAGTTCTTC
many TRBJ2-7 TRBV5-1 . CASSLWGYEQYF TGCGCCAGCAGCTTATGGGGGTACGAGCAGTACTTC
many TRBJ2-1 TRBV6-1 TRBD2 CASRTTSVRGNEQFF TGTGCCAGCAGAACGACTAGCGTGAGGGGCAATGAGCAGTTCTTC
. TRBJ1-5 TRBV29-1 . CSPPGGGCRNMTNQPQHF TGCAGCCCCCCAGGTGGCGGTTGTCGTAACATGACGAATCAGCCCCAGCATTTT
many TRBJ2-3 TRBV5-4 . CASSLAFGERTSTDTQYF TGTGCCAGCAGCTTGGCTTTCGGGGAGCGGACTAGCACAGATACGCAGTATTTT
many TRBJ1-1 TRBV5-1 . CASSSELGTEAFF TGCGCCAGCAGCTCCGAATTGGGCACTGAAGCTTTCTTT
many TRBJ2-7 TRBV28 . CASSSPPGRRTYEQYF TGTGCCAGCAGTTCACCCCCAGGGAGGAGGACCTACGAGCAGTACTTC
many TRBJ1-6 TRBV11-2 . CASSLVRRPSLRAPLHF TGTGCCAGCAGCTTAGTTCGGCGACCGAGCCTTAGGGCACCCCTCCACTTT
many TRBJ2-5 TRBV24-1 TRBD2 CATSRSGSQETQYF TGTGCCACCAGCCGAAGCGGGAGTCAAGAGACCCAGTACTTC
many TRBJ2-1 TRBV12-3/TRBV12-4 . CASSLNPLPYNEQFF TGTGCCAGCAGTTTGAACCCGCTACCCTACAATGAGCAGTTCTTC
many TRBJ1-5 TRBV20-1 . CSALRDGNQPQHF TGCAGTGCGCTCCGGGACGGTAATCAGCCCCAGCATTTT
few TRBJ1-2 TRBV20-1 TRBD1 CSARDLGQGESGYTF TGCAGTGCTAGAGATCTTGGGCAGGGGGAATCTGGCTACACCTTC
many TRBJ1-1 TRBV19 . CASGYDETEAFF TGTGCCAGTGGGTATGACGAGACTGAAGCTTTCTTT
many TRBJ1-2 TRBV3-1 TRBD1 CASSPRDREKYGYTF TGTGCCAGCAGCCCCCGGGACAGAGAAAAATATGGCTACACCTTC
many TRBJ2-7 TRBV29-1 TRBD1 CSVGQGTYEQYF TGCAGCGTGGGACAGGGTACCTACGAGCAGTACTTC
many TRBJ1-4 TRBV7-2 . CASSYPGHLREKLFF TGTGCCAGCAGTTATCCGGGACATCTGCGGGAAAAACTGTTTTTT
few TRBJ2-5 TRBV7-9 TRBD1 CASSRTGSQETQYF TGTGCCAGCAGCCGGACAGGGTCCCAAGAGACCCAGTACTTC
many TRBJ2-1 TRBV18 TRBD2 CASSPTSGNYNEQFF TGTGCCAGCTCACCGACTAGCGGGAACTACAATGAGCAGTTCTTC
many TRBJ2-2 TRBV20-1 TRBD2 CSATTSIRTGELFF TGCAGTGCCACGACTAGCATACGCACCGGGGAGCTGTTTTTT
many TRBJ1-6 TRBV27 . CASKPDSYNSPLHF TGTGCCAGCAAACCGGACAGCTACAATTCACCCCTCCACTTT
many TRBJ1-1 TRBV7-9 . CASSPSVNTEAFF TGTGCCAGCAGCCCCAGTGTGAACACTGAAGCTTTCTTT
many TRBJ2-7 TRBV5-1 . CASRYSRTVGEQYF TGCGCCAGCAGATACTCAAGGACCGTAGGCGAGCAGTACTTC
many TRBJ1-4 TRBV2 TRBD1 CASRPTGTATNEKLFF TGTGCCAGCAGACCCACCGGGACAGCGACTAATGAAAAACTGTTTTTT
many TRBJ2-5 TRBV15 TRBD2 CATSRAGGPGETQYF TGTGCCACCAGCAGAGCGGGGGGGCCCGGAGAGACCCAGTACTTC
many TRBJ2-3 TRBV12-3/TRBV12-4 TRBD2 CASSLVSGGPRDTQYF TGTGCCAGCAGTTTAGTAAGCGGGGGGCCTCGGGATACGCAGTATTTT
many TRBJ2-1 TRBV5-1 . CASSSQQDNEQFF TGCGCCAGCAGCTCTCAACAAGACAATGAGCAGTTCTTC
many TRBJ1-1 TRBV5-6 . CASSSGQNTEAFF TGTGCCAGCAGCTCCGGACAGAACACTGAAGCTTTCTTT
many TRBJ2-3 TRBV27 . CASSMVGGEGTQYF TGTGCCAGCAGCATGGTGGGGGGCGAGGGTACGCAGTATTTT
many TRBJ2-1 TRBV6-5 . CASSYKRGNEQFF TGTGCCAGCAGTTACAAACGCGGCAATGAGCAGTTCTTC
. TRBJ1-2 TRBV12-3/TRBV12-4 . CASSVGASPNYGYTF TGTGCCAGCTCCGTGGGGGCCTCCCCTAACTATGGCTACACCTTC
few TRBJ2-7 TRBV6-2/TRBV6-3 TRBD1 CASTPTGTASYEQYF TGTGCCAGCACCCCTACCGGGACAGCTTCCTACGAGCAGTACTTC
many TRBJ2-7 TRBV11-2 TRBD2 CASSPHGRHSYEQYF TGTGCCAGCAGCCCTCACGGGAGGCACTCCTACGAGCAGTACTTC